Detailed here is one T cell receptor (beta chain). The clone's antigen remains unknown. No quality values exist for individual bases; no much larger clone is one base distant. Looking up the germline V gene yields CDR1 SGHNT and CDR2 YENEEA. Reading from cysteine to phenylalanine, the CDR3 counts 16 amino acids. Only the CDR3 region is kept as DNA, spanning 48 bases read in frame from base 1. The junction carries 15 bases between V and J, which are trimmed by 1 base and 2 bases respectively. The sample originates from a study of T cell responses to AZD1222 COVID-19 vaccine (dated by TCRdb to about 2021). Background on the whole study: TCR sequencing was performed for some 250 trial participants, of whom about 200 were given two doses of AZD1222 and some 26 were given two doses of MenACWY control vaccine. Trial participants were enrolled into age subgroups of 18-55, 56-69 and 70-plus years, which contained about 150, 28 and 57 TCR-sequenced participants, respectively.

Overall study results and their limits: In the small 56-69-year group, the increase in depth fell short of significance, most likely because of low power. Because no day 14 peak-response samples were available, repertoires were characterized only after the peak T cell response. The vaccine-associated CD4 TCRs covered the entire spike protein, and the dominant responses fell in regions 160-218 and 743-854. After two AZD1222 doses, both the breadth and the depth of spike-specific TCRs were significantly higher than at day 0 and than in MenACWY recipients. Conclusions about previously exposed vaccinees are limited, since just a handful of AZD1222 recipients were seropositive for SARS-CoV-2 at baseline. Participants were mostly white British and included more females than males, and it was suggested by the authors that clonal diversity may have been underestimated. Reportedly, almost half of the unique spike-specific TCRs recognized epitopes lying outside the regions that are mutated in the B.1.351 and B.1.1.7 variants.

Read against the paper, the sample's time point label means: about 28 days (+/-7) after the second vaccine dose. AZD1222 recipients whose second dose came at about 4 weeks and those whose second dose came at about 12 weeks were combined into one group, since spike-specific TCR depth and breadth did not differ between the two schedules. Vaccinee samples came from UK trials COV001 and COV002, including a single-blind randomized controlled phase 2/3 trial of AZD1222 (ChAdOx1 nCoV-19) in healthy adults. For TCRbeta chain sequencing, PBMC samples from trial participants were taken at day 0 and at day 28 after the second dose. The CDR3 regions of human TCRbeta chains were subjected to immunosequencing. Per the source publication's procedure: Repertoire TCRs were matched against a reference library of SARS-CoV-2-specific TCRs generated with the MIRA antigen-specificity platform. Breadth meant the fraction of unique TCRs that were SARS-CoV-2-associated, whereas depth meant the fraction of total T cells that were SARS-CoV-2-associated. Using the MIRA data, each spike-specific TCR was mapped to the spike region that the TCR reacts to and placed in a CD4 or CD8 class. Log10-transformed breadth and depth values were compared by one-way ANOVA with Sidak's multiple comparisons tests. Imported from immuneACCESS, the table was reduced by TCRdb to in-frame sequences with V and J called. These copies leave out some clones; in studies compared against another copy, an unresolved V gene accounts for under half, and the cause of the remainder is not known. The V and J calls and clone size come from that table; D and trimming were worked out from the DNA. In all, the sample holds under 200,000 clones, and 88% of those were seen once. About 24% of the sample goes to the ten largest clones.

Here the chain combines TRBV11-3 and TRBJ2-7, with TRBD1 tentatively as D gene (6 bases match). The sequence derives from an adult who received the AZD1222 COVID-19 vaccine. This material consisted of peripheral blood, taken 28 days after the second AZD1222 dose. The CDR3 protein is CASSLGSRDNPYEQYF. The sequence in DNA is TGTGCCAGCAGCTTAGGATCCCGGGACAATCCCTACGAGCAGTACTTC.